This T cell receptor (beta chain) derives from a study of blood T cells in healthy people across ages. Every donor provided roughly 9.1 milliliters of peripheral blood. Combining a sample-barcoded 5' primer with a J-beta primer mix, a second PCR ran for about 7 to 12 cycles. Via MiXCR, TCRdb re-called the 5' RACE reads, giving one row per CDR3 protein. The sample consists of around 990,000 distinct CDR3 sequences, approximately 25% of them appearing once. This clonotype showed up just a few times. This sample was also put to use in a study of T cells of mothers and their children. Turning to that study: Compared with unrelated pairs, related mother-child pairs had slightly higher, non-significant overlap.

This TCR came from a girl aged 2-10 years in good health. The sequenced sample consisted of blood.

The CDR3 spells CATSKGTELNTEAFF. CDR3 DNA: TGTGCCACCAGCAAGGGGACAGAGCTGAACACTGAAGCTTTCTTT. V is TRBV15 and J is TRBJ1-1; 7 bases map to TRBD1. This CDR3 region has 15 residues. Germline lookup yields CDR1 LNHNV and CDR2 YYDKDF (reference sequence). J was trimmed by 0 bases and V by 4 bases; bases with no gene match: 5.